This TCR beta chain was recorded in a study of T-cell reconstitution after alpha-beta-depleted transplantation in children. Library preparation (for TCRbeta) was performed with unique molecular identifiers. Using its own MiXCR run on the PCR reads, TCRdb lists one record per CDR3 protein. The sample comprises roughly 190,000 distinct CDR3 sequences, approximately 14% of which are singletons, and around 14% rests with the top ten. The table lists this clonotype with many counts. The germline CDR1 and CDR2 sequences are LGHDT and YNNKEL (reference sequence). With V trimmed by 4 bases and J by 8 bases, 15 bases remained unmatched. This CDR3 has 17 amino acids.

The TCR was taken from a human donor who donated a stem cell graft to a child with acute lymphoblastic leukemia. This chain links TRBV3-1 with TRBJ2-3; 10 bases match TRBD2. The sequencing used PBMCs from the stem cell graft donor, collected from the stem cell graft. CDR3 protein: CASSRWEREGLGTTQYF. CDR3 DNA: TGTGCCAGCAGCCGATGGGAGCGGGAGGGCCTTGGTACTACGCAGTATTTT.